These 31 T cell receptor beta chains originate from one sample sequenced in a study of T-cell memory formation after mild COVID-19. TCRdb re-derived calls from the 5' RACE reads in MiXCR, one entry per CDR3 protein. Of 300,000 to 350,000 distinct CDR3 sequences in the sample, roughly an eighth were seen once. The sample consisted of PBMCs or a T cell subset sorted from them (not recorded which). The receptors stem from a man aged 18 to 30 who had mild COVID-19 (a few samples of this study predate the infection). Cell type and time point are not known.

The chain combines TRBV6-1 with TRBJ2-7, with a weak D call TRBD2 (6 bases). This CDR3 has 12 residues. Germline lookup yields CDR1 MNHNS and CDR2 SASEGT. The CDR3 spells CANGDFGGEQYF. The CDR3 DNA is TGTGCAAACGGGGACTTCGGTGGCGAGCAGTACTTC.

This clonotype was recorded a few times. The chain uses TRBV7-2 and TRBJ2-3, with 7 positions matching TRBD2. The CDR3 is 15 residues long. After removal of 1 base from V and 4 bases from J, the junction contained 5 bases not matched to a gene. CDR1 SGHTA and CDR2 FQGNSA come from the germline V gene. CDR3 DNA sequence: TGTGCCAGCAGCTTAGGCGGGGGTCGTTCAGATACGCAGTATTTT. It yields the protein CASSLGGGRSDTQYF.

This clonotype came up a few times. V usage is TRBV20-1 and J usage is TRBJ2-1, with D perhaps matching TRBD2 (6 bases). This CDR3 is 12 amino acids long. V was cut by 1 base and J by 7 bases, with 8 bases left in between. Germline V lookup: CDR1 DFQATT, CDR2 SNEGSKA (reference sequence). The CDR3 sequence: CSARGGLNEQFF. CDR3 nucleotides: TGCAGTGCTAGAGGGGGACTTAATGAGCAGTTCTTC.

This clonotype was counted a few times. The chain couples TRBV7-2 to TRBJ1-3; D not resolved. V was shortened by 3 bases and J by 4 bases, with 16 bases between the two germline ends. The length of the CDR3 is 16 residues. CDR1 SGHTA and CDR2 FQGNSA come from the germline V gene. In DNA form, the CDR3 reads TGTGCCAGCAGCTTTTTAGGCCTGGTGACCGGAAACACCATATATTTT. Protein sequence: CASSFLGLVTGNTIYF. Based on the CDR3 plus reference TRBV7-2 and TRBJ1-3, the full variable domain is GAGVSQSPSNKVTEKGKDVELRCDPISGHTALYWYRQSLGQGLEFLIYFQGNSAPDKSGLPSDRFSAERTGGSVSTLTIQRTQQEDSAVYLCASSFLGLVTGNTIYFGEGSWLTVV.

The V call is TRBV6-2 or TRBV6-3, the J call TRBJ1-2; no clear D gene. Germline loops: CDR1 MNHEY, CDR2 SVGEGT. This CDR3 is 14 amino acids long. The germline V and J ends were trimmed by 7 bases and 5 bases, with 17 bases remaining between them. The CDR3 here is CASTNGVARYGYTF. CDR3 DNA sequence: TGTGCCAGCACCAACGGGGTCGCTCGTTATGGCTACACCTTC.

J is TRBJ1-1 and V is TRBV3-1; D not resolved. The CDR3 runs to 15 residues. The germline gives CDR1 LGHDT, CDR2 YNNKEL (reference sequence). Trimming stripped 5 bases from V and 1 base from J, with 14 bases between. The CDR3 nucleotides are TGTGCCAGCAGCTCTCCGGAGGGTCAGAACACTGAAGCTTTCTTT. Amino acid sequence: CASSSPEGQNTEAFF.

The chain combines TRBV5-1 with TRBJ1-1; no clear D gene. The CDR3 contains 13 residues. Per the germline V gene, CDR1 is SGHRS and CDR2 is YFSETQ. V lost 0 bases to trimming and J lost 1 base, with 4 bases between them. Here the CDR3 DNA reads TGCGCCAGCAGCTTGGATTGGAACACTGAAGCTTTCTTT. Translated: CASSLDWNTEAFF.

This clonotype was detected only a few times. The J gene is TRBJ2-7, the V gene TRBV7-9, with D possibly TRBD2 on 5 matching bases. V was clipped by 4 bases and J by 5 bases, with 9 bases between them. CDR1 is SEHNR and CDR2 is FQNEAQ in the germline V gene (reference sequence). There are 12 residues in the CDR3. The DNA of the CDR3 is TGTGCCAGCAGCTCCGGGGTGAACGAGCAGTACTTC. Translation: CASSSGVNEQYF. The full variable domain, rest sourced from reference TRBV7-9 and TRBJ2-7, is DTGVSQNPRHKITKRGQNVTFRCDPISEHNRLYWYRQTLGQGPEFLTYFQNEAQLEKSRLLSDRFSAERPKGSFSTLEIQRTEQGDSAMYLCASSSGVNEQYFGPGTRLTVT.

The J gene is TRBJ2-7, the V gene TRBV10-1; D gene uncertain. CDR3 length equals 12 residues. V dropped 3 bases and J dropped 6 bases, with 9 bases sitting between them. Germline V gives CDR1 WNHNN, CDR2 SYGVQD (reference sequence). This chain's CDR3 is CASSEPAGEQYF. In nucleotides, the CDR3 is TGCGCCAGCAGTGAACCAGCTGGCGAGCAGTACTTC.

The sample holds a few counts of this clonotype. J is TRBJ1-1 and V is TRBV5-1; TRBD1 might be the D (5 bases). Trimming removed 4 bases from V and 2 bases from J, with 6 bases in between. Germline V gene sequence: CDR1 SGHRS, CDR2 YFSETQ. The CDR3 spans 12 residues. In DNA, the CDR3 is TGCGCCAGCAGCGGGGACAACACTGAAGCTTTCTTT. This gives the protein CASSGDNTEAFF.

This clonotype showed up just a few times. The chain has TRBV10-3 and TRBJ2-7; D is undetermined. Per the germline V gene, CDR1 is ENHRY and CDR2 is SYGVKD. The CDR3 is made up of 12 amino acids. Trimming took off 4 bases at V and 4 bases at J, with 8 bases between the two ends. The CDR3 region has the DNA TGTGCCATCAGTGGGTATGGGTACGAGCAGTACTTC. Translating gives CAISGYGYEQYF.

This clonotype showed up just a few times. The V call is TRBV6-5, the J call TRBJ2-2; 10 positions match TRBD1. The CDR3 has 14 amino acids. Germline V gene lookup returns CDR1 MNHEY and CDR2 SVGAGI. V dropped 6 bases and J dropped 6; count of bases not matched to a gene: 4. CDR3 DNA: TGTGCCAGCAGGGACAGGGGGACTGCCGGGGAGCTGTTTTTT. This encodes CASRDRGTAGELFF.

This rearrangement joins TRBV12-3 or TRBV12-4 to TRBJ1-4; no definite D call. The V end lost 4 bases, the J end lost 8 bases, and 14 bases lay between the germline ends. The CDR3 loop spans 14 amino acids. The CDR3 reads CASSSDPRWEKLFF. The CDR3, as DNA: TGTGCCAGCAGTTCGGACCCCAGATGGGAAAAACTGTTTTTT.

This clonotype was counted only a few times. The chain employs TRBV11-3 and TRBJ2-5, with D possibly matching TRBD2 (7 bases). V gave up 5 bases and J gave up 5 bases, with 21 bases separating them. Germline V gene sequence: CDR1 SGHNT, CDR2 YENEEA. The CDR3 runs 16 residues. The CDR3 DNA reads as TGTGCCAGCAGCCCAGGGGAGGGTTTCTCGTGGGAGACCCAGTACTTC. It codes for CASSPGEGFSWETQYF.

The table lists this clonotype with many counts. The chain joins TRBV29-1 to TRBJ2-5, with 8 bases aligning to TRBD2. This CDR3 has 12 residues. The germline CDR1 and CDR2 sequences are SQVTM and ANQGSEA. The J segment lost 3 bases and the V segment lost 7 bases, leaving 4 bases of the junction unmatched. The CDR3 DNA reads as TGCAGCGCGGGGGGGGCGAAAGAGACCCAGTACTTC. It translates to CSAGGAKETQYF.

This clonotype occurred a few times. The chain combines TRBV6-2 or TRBV6-3 with TRBJ1-1; D is perhaps TRBD1 (5 bases). Germline V CDR1 and CDR2: MNHEY, SVGEGT. The CDR3 sequence is 14 residues long. The V end lost 8 bases, the J end lost 0 bases, and 13 bases lay between the germline ends. The CDR3 here is CASRGTGMNTEAFF. CDR3 bases: TGTGCCAGCCGAGGGACGGGCATGAACACTGAAGCTTTCTTT.

The CDR3 DNA follows: TGCGCCAGCAGCCAAGTGTATCCAGGGGCGGGGGAGCTGTTTTTT. Protein sequence: CASSQVYPGAGELFF. The chain recombines TRBV4-1 with TRBJ2-2; possibly TRBD1 for D (6 bases). The V end lost 1 base, the J end lost 8 bases, and 14 bases lay between the germline ends. The germline V gene encodes CDR1 MGHRA and CDR2 YSYEKL. This CDR3 contains 15 residues.

This clonotype was seen repeatedly, ten times or more. The rearrangement links TRBV10-3 to TRBJ1-5; 10 nucleotides match TRBD1. V shed 5 bases, J shed 7 bases, and the junction held 8 bases outside the gene matches. CDR1 is ENHRY, CDR2 SYGVKD, per germline. The CDR3 is 15 amino acids. The CDR3 DNA sequence: TGTGCCATCAGTAATCCGGGACAGGGGTTCCAGCCCCAGCATTTT. It yields the protein CAISNPGQGFQPQHF.

The CDR3 spells CSVPTTGTDTQYF. In DNA form, the CDR3 reads TGCAGTGTCCCGACTACTGGCACAGATACGCAGTATTTT. The chain joins TRBV20-1 to TRBJ2-3; D is possibly TRBD2 (5 bases). V was pared by 7 bases and J by 1 base, with 12 bases between. The CDR3 totals 13 residues. Germline lookup yields CDR1 DFQATT and CDR2 SNEGSKA (reference sequence).

The chain couples TRBV20-1 to TRBJ1-1; D is uncertain. Germline assignment: CDR1 DFQATT and CDR2 SNEGSKA (reference sequence). The V end lost 6 bases, the J end lost 0 bases, and 5 bases lay between the germline ends. The CDR3 spans 11 residues. As DNA, the CDR3 is TGCAGTGCGGACTTGAACACTGAAGCTTTCTTT. This gives the protein CSADLNTEAFF.

The chain carries TRBV20-1 and TRBJ2-7, with D possibly TRBD2 on 5 matching bases. With 1 base removed from V and 3 bases from J, the gap between germline ends came to 10 bases. CDR1 and CDR2 from the germline V gene are DFQATT and SNEGSKA (reference sequence). The CDR3 spans 13 residues. CDR3 nucleotides: TGCAGTGCTAGAGGGACTCGTAGCTACGAGCAGTACTTC. It yields the protein CSARGTRSYEQYF.

The chain links TRBV6-2 or TRBV6-3 to TRBJ1-2; the D gene is possibly TRBD1 (5 bases). Per the germline V gene, CDR1 is MNHEY and CDR2 is SVGEGT. The CDR3 is 12 amino acids. Between the trimmed V and J ends, which lost 6 bases and 8 bases, there was a span of 13 bases. This CDR3 reads CASRTGTWGYTF. In DNA form, the CDR3 reads TGTGCCAGCAGGACCGGGACGTGGGGCTACACCTTC.

This rearrangement joins TRBV11-3 to TRBJ2-3, with D perhaps matching TRBD2 (6 bases). The CDR3 sequence is 13 residues long. Germline assignment: CDR1 SGHNT and CDR2 YENEEA. V dropped 5 bases and J dropped 4 bases, with 10 bases sitting between them. CDR3 loop: CASSRGWADTQYF. The CDR3 DNA reads TGTGCCAGCAGCCGGGGGTGGGCAGATACGCAGTATTTT.

V usage is TRBV28 and J usage is TRBJ1-1; 8 nucleotides align to TRBD1. The CDR3 consists of 14 residues. Germline CDR1 reads MDHEN; CDR2 reads SYDVKM. Unmatched junction bases numbered 9, after V lost 7 bases and J lost 5 bases. Here the CDR3 reads CASKRGQAGTEAFF. CDR3 coding DNA: TGTGCCAGCAAAAGGGGACAGGCGGGAACTGAAGCTTTCTTT.

This clonotype was counted only a few times. CDR3 region: CATSRDENYGYTF. The CDR3 coding sequence is TGTGCCACCAGCAGAGACGAGAACTATGGCTACACCTTC. V is TRBV15 and J is TRBJ1-2; D unresolved. V lost 0 bases and J 2 bases, leaving 4 bases between the germline ends. CDR1 LNHNV and CDR2 YYDKDF come from the germline V gene (reference sequence). This CDR3 comprises 13 residues.

A few counts support this clonotype. The rearrangement links TRBV6-1 to TRBJ1-2; 7 nucleotides match TRBD1. From germline, CDR1 is MNHNS and CDR2 SASEGT. Trimming cost V 7 bases and J 6 bases; bases outside gene matches: 8. The CDR3 is 13 amino acids. For the CDR3, the DNA is TGTGCCAGCATCGACGACAGGGCGAATGGCTACACCTTC. Its protein product is CASIDDRANGYTF.

There are a few counts of this clonotype. The chain combines TRBV20-1 with TRBJ1-1; D might be TRBD1 (6 bases). The CDR3 has 13 residues. The ends were cut back, 1 base at V and 5 bases at J, with 11 bases in the middle. Germline V gives CDR1 DFQATT, CDR2 SNEGSKA (reference sequence). CDR3 nucleotide sequence: TGCAGTGCTAGAGCGGGGGCGGAAACTGAAGCTTTCTTT. Its translation: CSARAGAETEAFF.

The chain recombines TRBV12-3 or TRBV12-4 with TRBJ2-2, with D unresolved. V was cut by 6 bases and J by 6 bases, with 11 bases left in between. The CDR3 is 13 residues long. For the CDR3, the DNA is TGTGCCAGCAGCCGCAGCCGGGCCGGGGAGCTGTTTTTT. It codes for CASSRSRAGELFF.

This clonotype was observed a few times. The gene calls are TRBV18 and TRBJ1-1; TRBD1 matches at 7 bases. This CDR3 has 13 amino acids. From germline, CDR1 is KGHSH and CDR2 LQKENI. Germline trimming cut 3 bases from V and 6 bases from J; bases unmatched to any gene: 4. The CDR3: CASSPSGQAEAFF. The DNA of the CDR3 is TGTGCCAGCTCACCCTCAGGACAGGCTGAAGCTTTCTTT.

The chain employs TRBV5-1 and TRBJ1-2; unclear D gene. V dropped 3 bases and J dropped 0 bases, with 6 bases sitting between them. This CDR3 is 13 amino acids long. Per the germline V gene, CDR1 is SGHRS and CDR2 is YFSETQ. The CDR3 DNA reads TGCGCCAGCAGCTGGGGATCTAACTATGGCTACACCTTC. Translation: CASSWGSNYGYTF.

The genes are TRBV30 and TRBJ1-5; possibly TRBD1 for D (5 bases). Germline CDR1 GTSNPN, CDR2 SVGIG (reference sequence). With 3 bases removed from V and 7 bases from J, the gap between germline ends came to 13 bases. The CDR3 is 13 residues long. DNA for the CDR3: TGTGCCTGGAGCGCCAGGGAAGACCAGCCCCAGCATTTT. Translation: CAWSAREDQPQHF.